This is a list of T cell receptor beta chains from one sample in a study of multiple sclerosis patients with progressive multifocal leukoencephalopathy. TCRdb's table, derived via immunoSEQ multiplex PCR, lists solely in-frame clones and lacks some. Of under 30,000 clones listed, roughly 90% were seen once; the top ten hold approximately 1.5%. This sample comprised PBMCs, obtained from a patient treated with natalizumab. The receptor set was obtained from a human donor with multiple sclerosis. Each CDR3 is given with its conserved first and last residue.

TRBJ1-2	TRBV5-1	CASSLTGGNYGYTF
TRBJ1-5	TRBV27	CASSLAPPDATGQPQHF
TRBJ1-3	TRBV30	CAWTRDRGNTIYF
TRBJ2-7	TRBV27	CASGSRESYEQYF
TRBJ2-1	TRBV5-1	CASGGEVEQFF
TRBJ1-1	TRBV2	CASRIQGSEAFF
TRBJ2-3	TRBV7-2	CASSLAAYTDTQYF
TRBJ2-7	TRBV6-5	CASRSGTRTYEQYF
TRBJ1-1	TRBV15	CATSRDPGGHTEAFF
TRBJ2-2	TRBV2	CASSEAGWRGPGAGELFF
TRBJ2-2	TRBV5-1	CASSLANQGMTGELFF
TRBJ2-7	TRBV2	CASSLPRDRVLYEQYF
TRBJ1-5	TRBV5-1	CASSLGGASNQPQHF
TRBJ2-1	TRBV4-3	CASSQDPGLAVYNEQFF
TRBJ2-3	TRBV5-1	CASSLIAGGTVDTQYF
TRBJ1-4	TRBV4-3	CASSQGQGGEKLFF
TRBJ2-3	TRBV19	CATTIRTTPTDTQYF
TRBJ1-3	TRBV30	CAWTVWGSGNTIYF
TRBJ1-4	TRBV5-6	CASRAGQNEKLFF
TRBJ2-1	TRBV7-9	CASSPESHGEQFF
TRBJ2-2	TRBV29-1	CSVVGQGRTGELFF
TRBJ2-7	TRBV5-4	CASSLAGSSYEQYF
TRBJ2-7	TRBV6-5	CASSYALGPYEQYF
TRBJ1-3	TRBV5-1	CASSLAMGNTIYF
TRBJ2-1	TRBV4-3	CASSHRSGTSPNEQFF
TRBJ1-1	TRBV19	CASSKAPGSWEAFF
TRBJ2-1	TRBV2	CASTQREWNEQFF
TRBJ1-1	TRBV5-6	CASSPATGNTEAFF
TRBJ1-2	TRBV5-6	CASSLGIQGYTF
TRBJ2-7	TRBV9	CASSVATSGSGYEQYF
TRBJ2-7	TRBV28	CASSLDPGTEQYF
TRBJ1-2	TRBV27	CASSLSGQRDHGYTF
TRBJ1-2	TRBV5-1	CASSLGQGANGYTF
TRBJ2-3	TRBV4-1	CASSHPRSGTTDTQYF
TRBJ2-7	TRBV30	CAWARAFSEQYF
TRBJ1-5	TRBV5-8	CASSSPQAGRQPQHF
TRBJ2-3	TRBV27	CASSRLPGGDTQYF
TRBJ2-7	TRBV28	CASSLFLGTYEQYF
TRBJ1-2	TRBV5-1	CASSLESGGYTF
TRBJ2-7	TRBV6-5	CASRSRTGGAEQYF
TRBJ2-1	TRBV18	CASSPQYNEQFF
TRBJ1-4	TRBV6-4	CASSEGSNEKLFF
TRBJ2-3	TRBV2	CASSSNGLAVTDTQYF
TRBJ1-1	TRBV6-5	CASSYGRELNEAFF
TRBJ2-3	TRBV10-3	CAISEYILGEDPDTQYF
TRBJ1-1	TRBV29-1	CSVERDLNTEAFF
TRBJ2-7	TRBV29-1	CSVEDLGGGGMSYEQYF
TRBJ1-2	TRBV5-6	CASSLGARGEAGYTF
TRBJ2-1	TRBV18	CASSPTNSAGGNNEQFF
TRBJ1-2	TRBV6-5	CASNGYGYTF
TRBJ2-2	TRBV4-3	CASSQAPAGTGISGELFF
TRBJ2-3	TRBV7-2	CASSPPRTRLAGTDTQYF
TRBJ2-7	TRBV5-5	CASSLGVTSEYEQYF
-	TRBV23-1	CASSGNSGRGYEQYF